The clone carrying this T cell receptor beta chain was seen at least ten times. Its antigen is unidentified. The sample comes from a study of Graves' ophthalmopathy and Graves' hyperthyroidism. On the study more broadly: No treatment had been given when peripheral blood was collected at initial diagnosis. Study-wide findings and caveats: In blood appeared most of the expanded thyroid clonotypes whose frequency exceeded 0.001. Ophthalmopathy versus stable hyperthyroidism: 13-signature model gave 87.88% sensitivity, 70% to 83% specificity.

The CDR3 runs 15 residues. V lost 1 base and J lost 2, with 12 bases in between. From germline, CDR1 is SEHNR and CDR2 FQNEAQ (reference sequence). The authors amplified TCR beta CDR3 regions, and they did so from RNA transcripts for repertoire sequencing. The workflow started with a first-round RT-PCR run with HTBI primers and then moved on to a second-round multiplex PCR. Each CDR3 protein is one row after TCRdb ran MiXCR on the multiplex PCR reads. Of roughly 400,000 distinct CDR3 sequences in the sample, approximately 17% were seen once. J is TRBJ2-7 and V is TRBV7-9; D may correspond to TRBD1 or TRBD2 (6 bases each). Material: peripheral blood. This clonotype originated in an adult woman with stable Graves' hyperthyroidism. In nucleotides, the CDR3 is TGTGCCAGCAGCTTAGGGGGGGACAATCCCTACGAGCAGTACTTC. It encodes CASSLGGDNPYEQYF.